Shown below are 3 T cell receptor beta chains from a single sample sequenced in a study of CD8 T cells in Susac syndrome (dated by TCRdb to about 2019). Library generation was performed with the immunoSEQ multiplex PCR assay. RNA was extracted using the RNeasy kit, and about 0.5 to 1 microgram was reverse transcribed with random hexamers. TCRdb applied fastp at Q25 and MiXCR to the public reads, then kept only in-frame beta chains. Every entry covers one CDR3 protein and lists the most common genes and DNA from its rows. The sample includes 170,000 or so distinct CDR3 sequences, with 85% to 95% observed a single time. The ten most abundant clones make up approximately 0.099% of the sample. Sequenced input: CD4+ T cells from PBMCs. Receptors were obtained from a human donor with Susac syndrome.

This clonotype turned up a few times. This chain uses TRBV29-1 with TRBJ2-7; TRBD1 aligns across 11 bases. CDR1 is SQVTM, CDR2 ANQGSEA, per germline. The CDR3 sequence is 14 residues long. V lost 4 bases to trimming and J lost 1 base; unmatched junction nucleotides: 3. The CDR3 here is CSVAGTGGSYEQYF. In DNA form, the CDR3 reads TGCAGCGTTGCCGGGACAGGGGGTTCCTACGAGCAGTACTTC.

The V call is TRBV12-3 or TRBV12-4, the J call TRBJ1-6; D unresolved. V was clipped by 10 bases and J by 11 bases, with 6 bases between them. This CDR3 is built from 9 residues. The CDR3 loop reads CAILPPLHF. The CDR3 nucleotides are TGTGCCATCCTCCCACCCCTCCACTTT.

The chain recombines TRBV4-2 with TRBJ2-1; 8 bases are a match to TRBD2. This CDR3 spans 19 amino acids. CDR1 is LGHNA, CDR2 YNFKEQ, per germline. Germline trimming cut 0 bases from V and 1 base from J; bases unmatched to any gene: 11. The CDR3 nucleotides are TGTGCCAGCAGCCAAGATCGGACGAGCGGGAGCGGTTCCTACAATGAGCAGTTCTTC. This codes for CASSQDRTSGSGSYNEQFF.